This TCR beta chain was profiled in a study of early T cells in non-severe SARS-CoV-2 infection listed by TCRdb under 2021. Context from the whole study: TCR sequencing used bulk RNA from unsorted whole blood, so alpha and beta chains could not be paired. On the study overall, not on this receptor specifically: VDJdb matching was skewed toward anti-spike CD8 responses, so virus-specific expansions were likely underestimated and private and CD4 specificities were missed.

The study was a case-control design nested within a healthcare worker cohort in London, UK, with weekly nasopharyngeal swab PCR tests and blood sampling. Healthcare workers were recruited during the week of the UK lockdown, between 23 and 31 March 2020, and followed weekly for up to 16 weeks. This clonotype showed up just a few times. It has no known antigen specificity. Nothing much larger sits one base from this clone, and base qualities are not available. The method behind the library was 5' RACE. TCRdb names NextSeq 500 as the instrument used. To correct for sequencing error and PCR bias, the TCR library protocol tagged individual cDNA molecules with unique molecular identifiers. TCR alpha and beta chains were both sequenced, and the abundances of alpha and beta sequences in each sample were closely correlated with each other. As for the authors' bioinformatics: V gene, J gene and CDR3 annotation of TCR sequences was performed with Decombinator V4. Expanded TCRs were defined as changing significantly between any two time points under a Poisson model with p below 0.0001. TCR abundances were normalised to the total number of TCRs sequenced per sample and were expressed as counts per million. VDJdb, accessed 1 November 2021, was searched for CMV, EBV and SARS-CoV-2 annotated TCRs, with TCRs annotated for multiple antigens excluded. TCRdb reworked the public reads: Q25 trimming with fastp, MiXCR clone assembly, productive beta chains retained. CDR3 protein sequences are deduplicated, and each keeps its most common genes and DNA. These V and J calls derive from TCRdb rather than the authors' analysis. A total of 55,000 to 75,000 distinct CDR3 sequences appear in this sample, more than 10% of them only once. Approximately 1.6% of the sample is held by the ten biggest clonotypes.

Sequences were obtained from whole blood. This clonotype was sampled from an adult who was a healthcare worker with PCR-confirmed SARS-CoV-2 infection or an uninfected control (not recorded which).

At the DNA level, the sequence is TGCAGCGTTGACGCAGGGCTGGCTTTCTTT. This is translated as CSVDAGLAFF. The chain couples TRBV29-1 to TRBJ1-1; TRBD1 is perhaps the D gene, given 5 matching bases. The CDR3 numbers 10 residues from cysteine through phenylalanine. Only the CDR3 portion is preserved as DNA: 30 bases, with reading frame beginning at the first base. V loses 3 bases, J loses 11 bases, and the germline ends lie 10 bases apart. Reading the germline V gene gives CDR1 SQVTM and CDR2 ANQGSEA.